The text below deals with one T cell receptor beta chain. The data were taken from a study of blood T cell repertoires in COVID-19. Study in general: Acute and convalescent COVID-19 samples came from the United States, Italy and Spain. Sources were T cells, B-cell-depleted T cells, or PBMCs; the material itself was cDNA or gDNA.

Per the original data handling: Researchers report that nucleated cell counts were estimated from reference gene primer amplification. Libraries were prepared by immunoSEQ multiplex PCR; TCRdb keeps only in-frame clonotypes and omits some of them. V and J calls and clone size come straight from that table; D and trimming were deduced from the DNA. The sample lists 100,000 to 150,000 clones, around 76% seen once, with about 5.5% in the top ten. Per germline, CDR1 SGHTA and CDR2 FQGNSA. The V segment lost 7 bases and the J segment 2 bases; nucleotides outside the gene matches: 4. CDR3 length: 15 amino acids.

Sequenced: peripheral blood. The rearrangement joins TRBV7-2 to TRBJ2-1; TRBD2 matches at 11 bases. This sequence originates from an elderly man with COVID-19, enrolled during active disease. For the CDR3, the DNA is TGTGCCAGCACCCCGACTAGCGGGACCTACAATGAGCAGTTCTTC. The encoded protein is CASTPTSGTYNEQFF.